A selection of T cell receptor beta chains follows, all from one sample in a study of blood T cell repertoires in COVID-19. Profiling relied on immunoSEQ multiplex PCR, and the TCRdb table lists in-frame clones only, not all of them. The table has roughly 250,000 clones, around 85% seen once. The source material was peripheral blood. The receptors originated from a woman aged 40 to 50 with active or convalescent COVID-19. The CDR3 runs from the conserved cysteine through the conserved F or W. The D gene is left open where the match is weak. Rows give clone size only sometimes, using once, few, many, or a class for an expanded clone.

CDR3nt	CDR3aa	abundance	j_gene	v_gene	d_gene
TGTGCCAGCAGTTTCCTAGGGGACAGCGCTCGAAGAAACACCATATATTTT	CASSFLGDSARRNTIYF	few	TRBJ1-3	TRBV28	TRBD1
TGTGCCAGCAGTCGACAGAAAGATACGAACACCGGGGAGCTGTTTTTT	CASSRQKDTNTGELFF	.	TRBJ2-2	TRBV6-4	.
TGTGCCAGTCGCCTATACGGGGACACTGAAGCTTTCTTT	CASRLYGDTEAFF	.	TRBJ1-1	TRBV11-1	.
TGTGCCAGCAGCTTAGAAATTGGGACAGGGGGCTTGTTTCTAACCGAGACCCAGTACTTC	CASSLEIGTGGLFLTETQYF	.	TRBJ2-5	TRBV11-2	TRBD1
TGTGCCAGTAGTACCAGGGGCAATTCACCCCTCCACTTT	CASSTRGNSPLHF	once	TRBJ1-6	TRBV19	.
TGTGCCAGCAGGCGAGGAGTAAGCACAGATACGCAGTATTTT	CASRRGVSTDTQYF	.	TRBJ2-3	TRBV2	.
TGTGCCAGGACAGGGAAGTATTCACCCCTCCACTTT	CARTGKYSPLHF	few	TRBJ1-6	TRBV28	TRBD1
TGTGCCAGCAGCTCCGAAGAGACCCAGTACTTC	CASSSEETQYF	.	TRBJ2-5	TRBV11-2	.
TGCAGCGCTCGGGGGAGTGAAAATGAGCAGTTCTTC	CSARGSENEQFF	.	TRBJ2-1	TRBV29-1	.
TGTGCCAGCAGCCAAAGCATATCGAACACTGAAGCTTTCTTT	CASSQSISNTEAFF	.	TRBJ1-1	TRBV3-1/TRBV3-2	.
TGTGCCAGCAGCAAGACAGGGGAGTCAGCCGAGCAGTACTTC	CASSKTGESAEQYF	.	TRBJ2-7	TRBV11-2	TRBD1
TGTGCCAGCAGTCAGGACAGGGCTGAAGATACGCAGTATTTT	CASSQDRAEDTQYF	.	TRBJ2-3	TRBV2	TRBD1
TGTGCCACCAGTGATCACAGGGGGCCCGGAAACACCATATATTTT	CATSDHRGPGNTIYF	.	TRBJ1-3	TRBV24-1	TRBD1
TGTGCCAGCAGCAAAAGGACAGGGGAAGAGACCCAGTACTTC	CASSKRTGEETQYF	once	TRBJ2-5	TRBV5-4	TRBD1
TGTGCCAGCAGCCCCCAGGGGCGAGACGGCTACGAGCAGTACTTC	CASSPQGRDGYEQYF	.	TRBJ2-7	TRBV9	.
TGTGCCAGCTCACCTGACCTACAGACAGTCTATGGCTACACCTTC	CASSPDLQTVYGYTF	.	TRBJ1-2	TRBV18	.
TGTGCCAGCAGTGCGTGGACAGGGAAATACTATGGCTACACCTTC	CASSAWTGKYYGYTF	few	TRBJ1-2	TRBV2	TRBD1
TGTGCCAGCAGAAGACGCAGGGATCCCTACCGAGGCTACACCTTC	CASRRRRDPYRGYTF	.	TRBJ1-2	TRBV28	.
TGTGCCAGCAGCTTCGAACAGGGGGCGAAGAGTGAAAAACTGTTTTTT	CASSFEQGAKSEKLFF	.	TRBJ1-4	TRBV14	TRBD1
TGTGCCAGCAGCTTGGGTCGCCGGACAGGGGCCTACGAGCAGTACTTC	CASSLGRRTGAYEQYF	few	TRBJ2-7	TRBV5-6	TRBD1
TGTGCCAGCAGCCGCCTGGGCGGGATCCAAGAGACCCAGTACTTC	CASSRLGGIQETQYF	.	TRBJ2-5	TRBV7-3	.
TGTGCCAGCAGTTTATCGTTGCAGGGGGAGCGCCGCTACACCTTC	CASSLSLQGERRYTF	.	TRBJ1-2	TRBV27	TRBD1
TGTGCCAGCAGCGCGTATTACCCGGTGCTTAATTCACCCCTCCACTTT	CASSAYYPVLNSPLHF	.	TRBJ1-6	TRBV11-2	.
TGTGCCACTGGCCGGGACAGGGGTGGCAATCAGCCCCAGCATTTT	CATGRDRGGNQPQHF	.	TRBJ1-5	TRBV19	TRBD1
TGTGCCAGCAGCCAAGAAGGGCGGGGGATAGATACGCAGTATTTT	CASSQEGRGIDTQYF	.	TRBJ2-3	TRBV14	TRBD2
TGTGCCAGTAGTTTCTCGACTAGCGGGGGGGCCGCCGGGGAGCTGTTTTTT	CASSFSTSGGAAGELFF	.	TRBJ2-2	TRBV19	TRBD2
TGTGCCATCAGTGAGTCTAGCGGGGGGGCCTCAGATACGCAGTATTTT	CAISESSGGASDTQYF	.	TRBJ2-3	TRBV10-3	TRBD2
TGCGCCAGCAGCTTGGCGTTGGGACAGGGCCTTGGGAACACTGAAGCTTTCTTT	CASSLALGQGLGNTEAFF	.	TRBJ1-1	TRBV5-1	TRBD1
TGCGCCAGCAGCTTGCCAGGCCCCGGGGGTCGCACAGATACGCAGTATTTT	CASSLPGPGGRTDTQYF	.	TRBJ2-3	TRBV5-1	.
TGTGCCAGCACCTCGACTAGCGGGGGGGCGGAGACCCAGTACTTC	CASTSTSGGAETQYF	.	TRBJ2-5	TRBV2	TRBD2
TGTGCCACCAGCCCCTGGGACAGGGGAGGGACTGAAGCTTTCTTT	CATSPWDRGGTEAFF	.	TRBJ1-1	TRBV15	TRBD1